A selection of T cell receptor beta chains follows, all from one sample in a study of T cells in Graves' hyperthyroidism and ophthalmopathy. TCRdb reanalysed the multiplex PCR reads using MiXCR and keeps one entry per CDR3 protein. This sample has some 350,000 distinct CDR3 sequences, with 13% to 15% found just once. The source material was blood. All receptors derive from a woman aged 60 to 75 with Graves' ophthalmopathy. Each CDR3 is given with its conserved first and last residue. Each record gives: CDR3 protein, CDR3 DNA, D gene, V gene, CDR3 length, clone size, J gene. A D gene is named only where the DNA matches it firmly. Size tells how often a clone was seen (once, few, many) or the class of an expanded clone, and some rows leave it out.

CDR3: CASGHGQGQQANYGYTF
DNA: TGTGCTAGTGGCCACGGACAGGGCCAACAAGCTAACTATGGCTACACCTTC
D: TRBD1
V: TRBV12-5
length: 17
size: few
J: TRBJ1-2

CDR3: CATSPQGGQETQYF
DNA: TGTGCCACCAGTCCTCAGGGGGGGCAAGAGACCCAGTACTTC
D: -
V: TRBV24-1
length: 14
size: -
J: TRBJ2-5

CDR3: CSVKVGAANTGELFF
DNA: TGCAGTGTTAAAGTAGGGGCCGCGAACACCGGGGAGCTGTTTTTT
D: -
V: TRBV20-1
length: 15
size: few
J: TRBJ2-2

CDR3: CASNGGFDRGTQYF
DNA: TGTGCCAGCAACGGGGGGTTCGACCGCGGGACCCAGTACTTC
D: TRBD2
V: TRBV2
length: 14
size: many
J: TRBJ2-5

CDR3: CSATRGVVMNTEAFF
DNA: TGCAGTGCGACCCGGGGGGTGGTCATGAACACTGAAGCTTTCTTT
D: -
V: TRBV20-1
length: 15
size: many
J: TRBJ1-1

CDR3: CASSVTSGAYNEQFF
DNA: TGTGCCAGCAGCGTGACTAGCGGGGCCTACAATGAGCAGTTCTTC
D: TRBD2
V: TRBV6-2/TRBV6-3
length: 15
size: many
J: TRBJ2-1

CDR3: CSARDFQAYEQYF
DNA: TGCAGTGCTAGAGATTTCCAGGCCTACGAGCAGTACTTC
D: -
V: TRBV20-1
length: 13
size: many
J: TRBJ2-7

CDR3: CASTPVSRNTEAFF
DNA: TGCGCCAGCACCCCAGTGTCCCGGAACACTGAAGCTTTCTTT
D: -
V: TRBV5-1
length: 14
size: many
J: TRBJ1-1

CDR3: CASSQSGPDTQYF
DNA: TGTGCCAGCAGCCAAAGCGGTCCAGATACGCAGTATTTT
D: -
V: TRBV11-2
length: 13
size: many
J: TRBJ2-3

CDR3: CASSLPGGNTGELFF
DNA: TGTGCCAGCAGCTTACCAGGGGGTAACACCGGGGAGCTGTTTTTT
D: TRBD1
V: TRBV5-4
length: 15
size: -
J: TRBJ2-2

CDR3: CASNPDRALYEQYF
DNA: TGTGCCAGCAACCCGGACAGGGCCCTCTACGAGCAGTACTTC
D: TRBD1
V: TRBV2
length: 14
size: many
J: TRBJ2-7

CDR3: CASTPPPGLRLQETQYF
DNA: TGTGCCAGCACCCCTCCTCCGGGACTCCGACTTCAAGAGACCCAGTACTTC
D: -
V: TRBV2
length: 17
size: many
J: TRBJ2-5

CDR3: CASSPPPGLAGGNEQFF
DNA: TGTGCCAGCAGCCCCCCCCCGGGACTAGCGGGAGGGAATGAGCAGTTCTTC
D: TRBD2
V: TRBV28
length: 17
size: many
J: TRBJ2-1

CDR3: CASSFGGGQPQHF
DNA: TGCGCCAGCAGTTTTGGGGGTGGACAGCCCCAGCATTTT
D: -
V: TRBV5-1
length: 13
size: once
J: TRBJ1-5

CDR3: CASSPDTRRNEQFF
DNA: TGTGCCAGCAGCCCCGATACAAGGCGGAATGAGCAGTTCTTC
D: -
V: TRBV5-6
length: 14
size: few
J: TRBJ2-1

CDR3: CAWSGFYEQYF
DNA: TGTGCCTGGAGTGGATTTTACGAGCAGTACTTC
D: -
V: TRBV30
length: 11
size: many
J: TRBJ2-7

CDR3: CASTSAGTSDYNEQFF
DNA: TGTGCCAGCACCTCAGCCGGGACTAGCGACTACAATGAGCAGTTCTTC
D: TRBD2
V: TRBV28
length: 16
size: many
J: TRBJ2-1

CDR3: CASSRTGRTEAFF
DNA: TGTGCCAGCAGTCGGACAGGGCGCACTGAAGCTTTCTTT
D: TRBD1
V: TRBV12-3/TRBV12-4
length: 13
size: many
J: TRBJ1-1

CDR3: CASSLAASGRPPHFNTDTQYF
DNA: TGTGCCAGCAGCTTAGCGGCTAGCGGGAGGCCTCCCCACTTCAACACAGATACGCAGTATTTT
D: TRBD2
V: TRBV7-7
length: 21
size: once
J: TRBJ2-3

CDR3: CASSVRDRSYEQYF
DNA: TGTGCCAGCAGCGTACGAGACAGATCCTACGAGCAGTACTTC
D: -
V: TRBV9
length: 14
size: -
J: TRBJ2-7

CDR3: CASTLRGGRVNEQFF
DNA: TGTGCCAGCACCCTCAGGGGCGGGAGGGTTAATGAGCAGTTCTTC
D: TRBD2
V: TRBV2
length: 15
size: few
J: TRBJ2-1

CDR3: CASSPGGASGANVLTF
DNA: TGTGCCAGCAGCCCAGGGGGGGCGTCGGGGGCCAACGTCCTGACTTTC
D: -
V: TRBV7-3
length: 16
size: many
J: TRBJ2-6

CDR3: CASSPGRLSYNEQFF
DNA: TGTGCCAGCAGCCCTGGTAGGCTTTCCTACAATGAGCAGTTCTTC
D: -
V: TRBV9
length: 15
size: -
J: TRBJ2-1

CDR3: CALSGTGADTQYF
DNA: TGTGCCCTCAGCGGGACGGGGGCAGATACGCAGTATTTT
D: TRBD2
V: TRBV30
length: 13
size: many
J: TRBJ2-3

CDR3: CSAKGSAGTEAFF
DNA: TGCAGTGCCAAGGGCTCCGCGGGCACTGAAGCTTTCTTT
D: -
V: TRBV20-1
length: 13
size: many
J: TRBJ1-1

CDR3: CASSPQPGLAGHYSYEQYF
DNA: TGTGCCAGCAGCCCCCAACCGGGACTAGCGGGCCACTACTCCTACGAGCAGTACTTC
D: TRBD2
V: TRBV6-2/TRBV6-3
length: 19
size: -
J: TRBJ2-7

CDR3: CASSLTGGTLGEQFF
DNA: TGTGCCAGCAGCTTAACGGGGGGGACTTTGGGTGAGCAGTTCTTC
D: TRBD2
V: TRBV7-3
length: 15
size: -
J: TRBJ2-1

CDR3: CSASLAGTDTQYF
DNA: TGCAGTGCTAGTTTAGCGGGGACAGATACGCAGTATTTT
D: TRBD2
V: TRBV20-1
length: 13
size: few
J: TRBJ2-3

CDR3: CASSEPPNGEQYF
DNA: TGTGCCAGCAGCGAGCCGCCTAATGGCGAGCAGTACTTC
D: -
V: TRBV7-9
length: 13
size: -
J: TRBJ2-7

CDR3: CASSWQGDEQYF
DNA: TGCGCCAGCAGCTGGCAGGGGGACGAGCAGTACTTC
D: TRBD1
V: TRBV5-1
length: 12
size: many
J: TRBJ2-7

CDR3: CSALAESSYEQYF
DNA: TGCAGTGCTTTAGCGGAGAGCTCCTACGAGCAGTACTTC
D: -
V: TRBV20-1
length: 13
size: few
J: TRBJ2-7

CDR3: CASSSLGPDTQYF
DNA: TGTGCCAGCAGTTCGCTAGGGCCAGATACGCAGTATTTT
D: -
V: TRBV12-3/TRBV12-4
length: 13
size: -
J: TRBJ2-3

CDR3: CASSEFISNTEAFF
DNA: TGTGCCAGCAGTGAGTTCATCTCGAACACTGAAGCTTTCTTT
D: -
V: TRBV2
length: 14
size: many
J: TRBJ1-1

CDR3: CASSKGTDPLNTEAFF
DNA: TGTGCCAGCAGCAAAGGGACCGATCCACTGAACACTGAAGCTTTCTTT
D: -
V: TRBV7-2
length: 16
size: few
J: TRBJ1-1

CDR3: CSAHGTVYSNQPQHF
DNA: TGCAGTGCCCACGGGACAGTTTATAGCAATCAGCCCCAGCATTTT
D: TRBD1
V: TRBV20-1
length: 15
size: -
J: TRBJ1-5

CDR3: CAWGGTSEAFF
DNA: TGTGCCTGGGGGGGGACTTCAGAAGCTTTCTTT
D: -
V: TRBV30
length: 11
size: many
J: TRBJ1-1

CDR3: CASSPPGSGSYNEQFF
DNA: TGTGCCAGCTCACCACCTGGTTCCGGGAGCTACAATGAGCAGTTCTTC
D: -
V: TRBV6-2/TRBV6-3
length: 16
size: -
J: TRBJ2-1

CDR3: CASSSGQPGSTDTQYF
DNA: TGTGCCAGCAGCTCGGGACAGCCTGGCTCCACAGATACGCAGTATTTT
D: TRBD1
V: TRBV11-2
length: 16
size: few
J: TRBJ2-3

CDR3: CASGLGRGSGFDEQFF
DNA: TGTGCTAGTGGTTTGGGCCGAGGGTCGGGGTTCGATGAGCAGTTCTTC
D: -
V: TRBV12-5
length: 16
size: few
J: TRBJ2-1

CDR3: CASSLVRADYEQYF
DNA: TGCGCCAGCAGCTTGGTCAGGGCCGACTACGAGCAGTACTTC
D: -
V: TRBV5-1
length: 14
size: few
J: TRBJ2-7

CDR3: CASRWGFEQFF
DNA: TGTGCCAGTAGATGGGGCTTCGAGCAGTTCTTC
D: -
V: TRBV19
length: 11
size: -
J: TRBJ2-1

CDR3: CATGLGAETQYF
DNA: TGTGCCACTGGGCTGGGGGCCGAGACCCAGTACTTC
D: -
V: TRBV10-3
length: 12
size: few
J: TRBJ2-5

CDR3: CASSLISRDEKLFF
DNA: TGTGCCAGCAGCCTGATCAGCCGAGATGAAAAACTGTTTTTT
D: -
V: TRBV2
length: 14
size: many
J: TRBJ1-4

CDR3: CASSFQRLAYEQFF
DNA: TGTGCCAGCAGTTTTCAGCGACTAGCATATGAGCAGTTCTTC
D: TRBD2
V: TRBV12-3/TRBV12-4
length: 14
size: many
J: TRBJ2-1

CDR3: CSARDRRLAGVGQTQYF
DNA: TGCAGTGCTAGAGATCGGCGACTAGCGGGAGTCGGACAGACCCAGTACTTC
D: TRBD2
V: TRBV20-1
length: 17
size: many
J: TRBJ2-5

CDR3: CASSLLGATNEKLFF
DNA: TGTGCCAGCAGTTTATTGGGGGCAACTAATGAAAAACTGTTTTTT
D: -
V: TRBV28
length: 15
size: many
J: TRBJ1-4

CDR3: CASTLAGATGELFF
DNA: TGTGCCAGCACGCTAGCGGGAGCGACCGGGGAGCTGTTTTTT
D: TRBD2
V: TRBV6-1
length: 14
size: -
J: TRBJ2-2

CDR3: CASSPHAGDEQYF
DNA: TGTGCCAGCAGTCCCCACGCGGGGGACGAGCAGTACTTC
D: TRBD2
V: TRBV28
length: 13
size: many
J: TRBJ2-7